This T cell receptor beta chain was profiled in a study of T cell repertoires in cytomegalovirus infection. Overall study: Indications came from public TCR beta signatures; they pointed to CMV infection and to a matching HLA type.

On this clonotype: Its antigen is currently unknown.

Germline lookup yields CDR1 DFQATT and CDR2 SNEGSKA (reference sequence). There are 16 residues in the CDR3. J lost 0 bases, V lost 6 bases, and 7 bases had no gene match. Study observations and caveats: CMV-specific TCR beta clonotypes restricted by HLA-C were the ones dominating the ex vivo response. The cumulative frequency of public TCR beta families distinguished individuals who carried CMV together with the relevant HLA.

TCRdb re-analysed the reads in MiXCR, keeping a single row per CDR3 protein. Of about 700,000 distinct CDR3 sequences in the sample, 33% were seen once. The clonotype originates from a human donor in good health (CMV status not recorded). Some clones in this sample may be carry-over from other donors' samples. V gene TRBV20-1 combines with J gene TRBJ2-7; 14 positions agree with TRBD2. The sequenced sample was cultured PBMCs, obtained from culture after CMV antigen stimulation. The CDR3 DNA sequence: TGCAGTGCCCGGGGACTAGCGGGAGTTGACTCCTACGAGCAGTACTTC. Protein product: CSARGLAGVDSYEQYF.